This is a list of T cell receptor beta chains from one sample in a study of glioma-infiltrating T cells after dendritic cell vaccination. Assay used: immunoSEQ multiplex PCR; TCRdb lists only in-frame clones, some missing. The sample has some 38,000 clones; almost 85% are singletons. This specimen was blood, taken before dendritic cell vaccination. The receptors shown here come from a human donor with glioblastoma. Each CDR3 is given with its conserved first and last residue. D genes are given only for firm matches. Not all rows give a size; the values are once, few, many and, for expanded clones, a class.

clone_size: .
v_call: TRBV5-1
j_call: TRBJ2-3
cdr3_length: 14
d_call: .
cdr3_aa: CASSLAGRPDTQYF
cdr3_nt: TGCGCCAGCAGCTTGGCGGGGAGACCAGATACGCAGTATTTT

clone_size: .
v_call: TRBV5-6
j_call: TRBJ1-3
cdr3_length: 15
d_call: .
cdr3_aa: CASSFTSSSGNTIYF
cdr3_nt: TGTGCCAGCAGCTTCACGTCGAGCTCTGGAAACACCATATATTTT

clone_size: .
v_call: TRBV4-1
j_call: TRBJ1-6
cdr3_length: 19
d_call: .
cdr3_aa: CASSQEVGRAVTYNSPLHF
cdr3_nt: TGCGCCAGCAGCCAAGAAGTGGGCAGGGCGGTGACCTATAATTCACCCCTCCACTTT

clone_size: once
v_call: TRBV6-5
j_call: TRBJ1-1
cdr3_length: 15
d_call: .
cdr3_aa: CASRSPGGGPTEAFF
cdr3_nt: TGTGCCAGCAGATCCCCTGGGGGGGGCCCCACTGAAGCTTTCTTT

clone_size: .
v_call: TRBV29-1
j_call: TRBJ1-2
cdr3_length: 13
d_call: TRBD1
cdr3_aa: CSAGDRGYYGYTF
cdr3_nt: TGCAGCGCCGGGGACAGGGGCTATTATGGCTACACCTTC

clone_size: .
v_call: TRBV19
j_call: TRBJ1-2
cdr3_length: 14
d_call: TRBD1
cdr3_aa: CASTAGTVLRGYTF
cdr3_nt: TGTGCCAGTACCGCAGGGACAGTTCTTCGTGGCTACACCTTC

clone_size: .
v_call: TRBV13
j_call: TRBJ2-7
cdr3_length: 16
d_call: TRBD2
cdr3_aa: CASRKIREGTPYEQYF
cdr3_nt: TGTGCCAGCAGGAAGATCAGGGAGGGTACCCCCTACGAGCAGTACTTC

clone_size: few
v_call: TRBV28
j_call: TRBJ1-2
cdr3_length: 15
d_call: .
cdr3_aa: CASTLGAGLGYGYTF
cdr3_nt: TGTGCCAGCACGCTCGGCGCAGGGCTGGGCTATGGCTACACCTTC

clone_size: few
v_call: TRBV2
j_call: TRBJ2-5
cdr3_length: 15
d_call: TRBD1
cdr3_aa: CASSLMGQDKETQYF
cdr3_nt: TGTGCCAGCAGTCTGATGGGACAGGACAAAGAGACCCAGTACTTC

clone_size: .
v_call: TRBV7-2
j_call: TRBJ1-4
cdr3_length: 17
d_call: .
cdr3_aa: CASSLDSGRATNEKLFF
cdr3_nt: TGTGCCAGCAGCTTAGATTCGGGCAGGGCAACTAATGAAAAACTGTTTTTT

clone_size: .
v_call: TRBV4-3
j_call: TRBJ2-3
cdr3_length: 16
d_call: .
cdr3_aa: CASSQDGGAGTDTQYF
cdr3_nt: TGCGCCAGCAGCCAAGATGGGGGGGCAGGCACAGATACGCAGTATTTT

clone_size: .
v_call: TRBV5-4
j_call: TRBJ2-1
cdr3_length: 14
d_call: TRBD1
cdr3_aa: CASSLRDRPNEQFF
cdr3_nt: TGTGCCAGCAGCCTCCGGGACAGGCCCAATGAGCAGTTCTTC

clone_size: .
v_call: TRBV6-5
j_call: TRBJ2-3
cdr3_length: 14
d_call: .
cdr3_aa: CASSLWGTLDTQYF
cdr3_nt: TGTGCCAGCAGTCTTTGGGGGACTCTAGATACGCAGTATTTT

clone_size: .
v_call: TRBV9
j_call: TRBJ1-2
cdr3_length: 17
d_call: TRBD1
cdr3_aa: CASSPNPGQGDVYGYTF
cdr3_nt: TGTGCCAGCAGCCCTAACCCGGGACAGGGGGACGTTTATGGCTACACCTTC

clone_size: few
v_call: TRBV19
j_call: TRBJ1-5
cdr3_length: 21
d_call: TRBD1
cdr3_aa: CASSIGLELTGGAEVGQPQHF
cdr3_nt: TGTGCCAGTAGTATCGGATTGGAACTGACAGGGGGCGCGGAGGTGGGTCAGCCCCAGCATTTT

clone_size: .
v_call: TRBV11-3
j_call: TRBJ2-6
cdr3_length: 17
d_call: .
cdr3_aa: CASSPGTAPIGANVLTF
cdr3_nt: TGTGCCAGCAGCCCCGGGACTGCCCCTATTGGGGCCAACGTCCTGACTTTC

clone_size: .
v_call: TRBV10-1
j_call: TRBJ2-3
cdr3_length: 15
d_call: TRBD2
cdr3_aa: CASSNLAGSTDTQYF
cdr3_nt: TGCGCCAGCAGTAATCTAGCGGGGAGCACAGATACGCAGTATTTT

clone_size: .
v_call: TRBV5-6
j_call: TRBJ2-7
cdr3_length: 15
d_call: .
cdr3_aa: CASSLVYRTSYEQYF
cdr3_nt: TGTGCCAGCAGCTTGGTTTACAGGACCTCCTACGAGCAGTACTTC

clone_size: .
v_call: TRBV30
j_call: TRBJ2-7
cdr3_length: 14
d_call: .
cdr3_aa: CAWSLSGTNYEQYF
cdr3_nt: TGTGCCTGGAGTCTCTCAGGGACAAACTACGAGCAGTACTTC

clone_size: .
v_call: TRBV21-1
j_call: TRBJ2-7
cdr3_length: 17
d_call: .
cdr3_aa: CASNPSRGLFITYEQYF
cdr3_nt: TGTGCCAGCAACCCAAGTCGGGGACTTTTTATCACCTACGAGCAGTACTTC

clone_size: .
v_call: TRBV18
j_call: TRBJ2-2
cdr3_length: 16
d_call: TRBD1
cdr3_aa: CASSLSRDRAAGELFF
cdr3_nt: TGTGCCAGCTCATTATCCCGGGACAGGGCTGCCGGGGAGCTGTTTTTT

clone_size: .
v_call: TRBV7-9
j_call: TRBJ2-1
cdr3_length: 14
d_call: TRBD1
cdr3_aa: CASSLSQGMDEQFF
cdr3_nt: TGTGCCAGCAGCTTATCACAGGGGATGGATGAGCAGTTCTTC

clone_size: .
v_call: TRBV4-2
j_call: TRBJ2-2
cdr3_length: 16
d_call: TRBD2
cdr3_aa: CASSQDGTSLTGELFF
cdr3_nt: TGTGCCAGCAGCCAAGACGGGACTAGCCTAACCGGGGAGCTGTTTTTT

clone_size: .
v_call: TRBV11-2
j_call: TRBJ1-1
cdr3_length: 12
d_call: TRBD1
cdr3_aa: CASSRQGLEAFF
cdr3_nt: TGTGCCAGCAGCCGACAGGGACTTGAAGCTTTCTTT

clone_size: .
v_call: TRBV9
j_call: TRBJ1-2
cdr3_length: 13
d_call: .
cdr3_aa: CASSVESNYGYTF
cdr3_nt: TGTGCCAGCAGCGTAGAGAGTAACTATGGCTACACCTTC